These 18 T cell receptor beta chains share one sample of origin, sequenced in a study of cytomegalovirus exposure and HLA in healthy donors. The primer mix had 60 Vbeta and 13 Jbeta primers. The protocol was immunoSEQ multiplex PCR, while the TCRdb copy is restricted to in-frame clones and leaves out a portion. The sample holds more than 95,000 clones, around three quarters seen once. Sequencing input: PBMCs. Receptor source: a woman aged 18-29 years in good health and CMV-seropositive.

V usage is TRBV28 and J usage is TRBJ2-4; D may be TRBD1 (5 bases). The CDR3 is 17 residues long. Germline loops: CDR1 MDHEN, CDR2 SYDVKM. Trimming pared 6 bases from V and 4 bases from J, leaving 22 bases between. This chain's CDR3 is CASSHYLPKGAKNIQYF. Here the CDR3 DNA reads TGTGCCAGCAGCCATTATCTCCCGAAAGGGGCTAAAAACATTCAGTACTTC.

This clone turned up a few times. The CDR3 DNA is TGTGCCAGCAGCTTTCTGGGGGCCGACACTGAAGCTTTCTTT. Translating gives CASSFLGADTEAFF. V gene TRBV7-8 combines with J gene TRBJ1-1; the D gene is possibly TRBD1 (6 bases). The length of the CDR3 is 14 residues. CDR1 is SGHVS, CDR2 FQNEAQ, per germline. The germline V and J ends were trimmed by 3 bases and 3 bases, with 11 bases remaining between them.

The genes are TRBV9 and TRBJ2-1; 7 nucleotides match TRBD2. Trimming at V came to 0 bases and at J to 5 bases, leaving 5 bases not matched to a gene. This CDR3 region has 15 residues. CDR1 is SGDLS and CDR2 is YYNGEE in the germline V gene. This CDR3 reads CASSVAKRGNNEQFF. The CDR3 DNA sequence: TGTGCCAGCAGCGTAGCGAAGCGGGGTAACAATGAGCAGTTCTTC.

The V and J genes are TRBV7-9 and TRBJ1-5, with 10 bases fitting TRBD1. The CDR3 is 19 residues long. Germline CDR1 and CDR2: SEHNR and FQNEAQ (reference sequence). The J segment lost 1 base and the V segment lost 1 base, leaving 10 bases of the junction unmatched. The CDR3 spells CASSLDWTGGIQSNQPQHF. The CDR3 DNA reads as TGTGCCAGCAGCTTAGATTGGACAGGGGGGATTCAGAGCAATCAGCCCCAGCATTTT. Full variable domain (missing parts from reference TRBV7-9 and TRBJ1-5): DTGVSQNPRHKITKRGQNVTFRCDPISEHNRLYWYRQTLGQGPEFLTYFQNEAQLEKSRLLSDRFSAERPKGSFSTLEIQRTEQGDSAMYLCASSLDWTGGIQSNQPQHFGDGTRLSIL.

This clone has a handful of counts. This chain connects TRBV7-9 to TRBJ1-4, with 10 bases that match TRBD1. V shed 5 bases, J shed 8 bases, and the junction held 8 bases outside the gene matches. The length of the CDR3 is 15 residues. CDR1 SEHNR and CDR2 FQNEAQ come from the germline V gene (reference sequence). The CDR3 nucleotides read TGTGCCAGCAGCCCTAGGGACAGGGGAAACGAAAAACTGTTTTTT. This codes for CASSPRDRGNEKLFF.

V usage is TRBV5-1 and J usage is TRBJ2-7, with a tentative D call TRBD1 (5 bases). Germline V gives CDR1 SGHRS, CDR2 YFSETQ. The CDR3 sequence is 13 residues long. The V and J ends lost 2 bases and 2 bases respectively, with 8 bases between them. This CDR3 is CASSFQGPYEQYF. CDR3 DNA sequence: TGCGCCAGCAGCTTCCAGGGCCCCTACGAGCAGTACTTC.

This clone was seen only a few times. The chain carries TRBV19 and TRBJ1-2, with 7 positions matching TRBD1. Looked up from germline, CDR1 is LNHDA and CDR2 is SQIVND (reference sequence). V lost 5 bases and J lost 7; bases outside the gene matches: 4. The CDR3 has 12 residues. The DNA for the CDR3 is TGTGCCAGTAGTTCCTACAGGGGTGGCTACACCTTC. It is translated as CASSSYRGGYTF.

CDR3 sequence: CSVGLSGANVLTF. In nucleotides, the CDR3 is TGCAGCGTTGGACTCTCTGGGGCCAACGTCCTGACTTTC. The chain has TRBV29-1 and TRBJ2-6; D is ambiguous. Deletions cut 4 bases from V and 0 bases from J, with 4 bases between. Germline V lookup: CDR1 SQVTM, CDR2 ANQGSEA. CDR3 length equals 13 residues.

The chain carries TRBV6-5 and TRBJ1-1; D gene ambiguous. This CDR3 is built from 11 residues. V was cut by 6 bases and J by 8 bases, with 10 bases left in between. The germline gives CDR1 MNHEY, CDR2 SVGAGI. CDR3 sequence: CASRIRSEAFF. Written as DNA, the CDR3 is TGTGCCAGCAGGATTCGGAGCGAAGCTTTCTTT.

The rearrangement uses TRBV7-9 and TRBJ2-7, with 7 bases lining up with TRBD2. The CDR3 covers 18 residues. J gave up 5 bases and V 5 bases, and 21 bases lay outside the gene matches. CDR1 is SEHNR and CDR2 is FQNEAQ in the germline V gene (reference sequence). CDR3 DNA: TGTGCCAGCAGCCCCCGACGGGGAGGGCAGGCAAAACCGCACGAGCAGTACTTC. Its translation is CASSPRRGGQAKPHEQYF.

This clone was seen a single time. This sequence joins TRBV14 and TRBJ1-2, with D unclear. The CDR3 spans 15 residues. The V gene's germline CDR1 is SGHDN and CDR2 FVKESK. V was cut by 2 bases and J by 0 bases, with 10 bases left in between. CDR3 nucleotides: TGTGCCAGCAGCCAATACAGAGAACCTAACTATGGCTACACCTTC. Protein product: CASSQYREPNYGYTF.

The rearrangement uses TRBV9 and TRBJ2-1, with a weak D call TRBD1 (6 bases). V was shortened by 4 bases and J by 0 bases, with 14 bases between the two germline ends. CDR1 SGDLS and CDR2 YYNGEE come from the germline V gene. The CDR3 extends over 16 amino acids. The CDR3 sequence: CASSRAGANSYNEQFF. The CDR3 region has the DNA TGTGCCAGCAGCCGGGCAGGGGCAAACTCCTACAATGAGCAGTTCTTC.

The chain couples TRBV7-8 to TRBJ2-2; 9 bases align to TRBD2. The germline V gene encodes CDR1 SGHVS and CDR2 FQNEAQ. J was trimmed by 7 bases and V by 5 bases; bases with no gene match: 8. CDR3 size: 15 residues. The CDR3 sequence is CASSLAGGGLGELFF. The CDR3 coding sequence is TGTGCCAGCAGCCTGGCGGGAGGGGGACTCGGGGAGCTGTTTTTT.

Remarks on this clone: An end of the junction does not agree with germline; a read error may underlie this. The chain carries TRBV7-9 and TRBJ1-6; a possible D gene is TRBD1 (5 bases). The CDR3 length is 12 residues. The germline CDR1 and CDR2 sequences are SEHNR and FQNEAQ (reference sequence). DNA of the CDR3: TGTGCCAGCGGCTTGACAGATTCACCCCTCCACTTT. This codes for CASGLTDSPLHF. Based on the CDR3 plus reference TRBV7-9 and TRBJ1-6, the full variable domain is DTGVSQNPRHKITKRGQNVTFRCDPISEHNRLYWYRQTLGQGPEFLTYFQNEAQLEKSRLLSDRFSAERPKGSFSTLEIQRTEQGDSAMYLCASGLTDSPLHFGNGTRLTVT.

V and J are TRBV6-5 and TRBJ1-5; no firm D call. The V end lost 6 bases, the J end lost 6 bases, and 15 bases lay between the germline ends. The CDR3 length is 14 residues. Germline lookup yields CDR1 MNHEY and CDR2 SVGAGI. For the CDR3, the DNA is TGTGCCAGCAGCCGCCGGGAGTCAGCTCAGCCCCAGCATTTT. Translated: CASSRRESAQPQHF.

DNA for the CDR3: TGTGCCAGCAGCCAGGATACTAGCGGACTACTCGGGGAGCTGTTTTTT. It encodes CASSQDTSGLLGELFF. The genes are TRBV4-2 and TRBJ2-2; 8 bases are shared with TRBD2. The length of the CDR3 is 16 residues. The germline V gene has CDR1 LGHNA and CDR2 YNFKEQ. With V trimmed by 3 bases and J by 7 bases, 10 bases remained unmatched.

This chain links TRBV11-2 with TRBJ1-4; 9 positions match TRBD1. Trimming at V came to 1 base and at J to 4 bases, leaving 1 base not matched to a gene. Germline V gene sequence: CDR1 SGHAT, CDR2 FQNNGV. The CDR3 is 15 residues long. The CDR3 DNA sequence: TGTGCCAGCAGCTTAGGGGGACAGGGTAATGAAAAACTGTTTTTT. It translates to CASSLGGQGNEKLFF.

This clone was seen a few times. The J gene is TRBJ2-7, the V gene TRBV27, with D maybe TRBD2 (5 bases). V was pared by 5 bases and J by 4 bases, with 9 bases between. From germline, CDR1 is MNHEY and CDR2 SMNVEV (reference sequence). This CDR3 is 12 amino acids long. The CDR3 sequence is CASSPSGYEQYF. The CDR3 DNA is TGTGCCAGCAGTCCTTCGGGGTACGAGCAGTACTTC.